This is a list of T cell receptor beta chains from one sample in a study of cytomegalovirus exposure and HLA in healthy donors. Assay used: immunoSEQ multiplex PCR; TCRdb lists only in-frame clones, some missing. This table has some 190,000 clones, approximately 80% appearing once. Sequencing input: PBMCs. Source of these receptors: a man in his late teens or twenties in good health and CMV-seronegative. Both conserved end residues are part of each CDR3. The D gene is left open where the match is weak. Some rows mark clone size as missing; the rest say once, few, many or name a class of expanded clone.

TRBJ2-2	TRBV7-2	.	.	15	CASSLIQSGTGELFF	TGTGCCAGCAGCTTAATCCAGTCGGGCACCGGGGAGCTGTTTTTT
TRBJ1-4	TRBV6-5	.	.	12	CASRRLGEKLFF	TGTGCCAGCAGGCGACTTGGAGAAAAACTGTTTTTT
TRBJ2-3	TRBV13	.	TRBD1	17	CASSPSLDRGNTDTQYF	TGTGCCAGCAGCCCCTCCCTGGACAGGGGTAACACAGATACGCAGTATTTT
TRBJ2-1	TRBV7-2	.	.	18	CASSVEFGCGANYNEQFF	TGTGCCAGCAGCGTCGAGTTCGGTTGCGGGGCAAACTACAATGAGCAGTTCTTC
TRBJ2-1	TRBV4-1	many	.	15	CASSQTLGGYNEQFF	TGCGCCAGCAGCCAGACTCTGGGGGGTTACAATGAGCAGTTCTTC
TRBJ1-2	TRBV5-6	.	TRBD1	14	CASSSTGTGSGYTF	TGTGCCAGCAGCTCGACGGGGACAGGGAGTGGCTACACCTTC
TRBJ2-4	TRBV28	.	.	17	CASRAGWASRAKNIQYF	TGTGCCAGCAGGGCCGGTTGGGCTAGCAGAGCCAAAAACATTCAGTACTTC
TRBJ2-7	TRBV5-1	.	TRBD1	14	CASSFRDRDHEQYF	TGCGCCAGCAGCTTCCGGGACAGGGATCACGAGCAGTACTTC
TRBJ2-3	TRBV28	once	.	14	CASSPRHRTDTQYF	TGTGCCAGCAGTCCTAGGCATCGGACAGATACGCAGTATTTT
TRBJ1-2	TRBV6-5	few	TRBD1	14	CASSPTGESYGYTF	TGTGCCAGCAGTCCAACAGGGGAGAGCTATGGCTACACCTTC
TRBJ1-5	TRBV28	once	TRBD1	15	CASRTGQARNQPQHF	TGTGCCAGCAGAACGGGACAGGCCCGCAATCAGCCCCAGCATTTT
TRBJ1-6	TRBV6-6	.	.	15	CASSYADNYNSPLHF	TGTGCCAGCAGTTATGCAGATAACTATAATTCACCCCTCCACTTT
TRBJ1-5	TRBV7-9	.	.	12	CASSLEHQPQHF	TGTGCCAGCAGCTTAGAGCATCAGCCCCAGCATTTT
TRBJ2-3	TRBV5-1	.	TRBD1	16	CASSLAGQEYTDTQYF	TGCGCCAGCAGCTTGGCTGGACAGGAGTACACAGATACGCAGTATTTT
TRBJ2-3	TRBV2	.	.	15	CASSDERIATDTQYF	TGTGCCAGCAGTGACGAGCGGATAGCCACAGATACGCAGTATTTT
TRBJ2-7	TRBV30	.	.	12	CAWGGSPYEQYF	TGTGCCTGGGGAGGTTCACCCTACGAGCAGTACTTC
TRBJ2-5	TRBV4-1	few	TRBD1	16	CASSQTGQGGGETQYF	TGCGCCAGCAGCCAAACAGGACAGGGGGGAGGAGAGACCCAGTACTTC